The TCR beta chain described here comes from a study of early T cells in non-severe SARS-CoV-2 infection. The overall study: Investigators sequenced bulk RNA drawn from unsorted whole blood, and chains remained unpaired.

Individual cDNA molecules carried attached unique molecular identifiers. TCRdb re-analysed the 5' RACE reads in MiXCR, keeping a single row per CDR3 protein. This table has some 64,000 distinct CDR3 sequences, around 13% appearing once. Overall study findings and caveats: Reliance on VDJdb matching favored anti-spike CD8 responses; private and CD4 specificities were missed.

About this clonotype itself: Its antigen remains unknown.

The sample comprised whole blood. This sequence was found in an adult who was a healthcare worker with PCR-confirmed SARS-CoV-2 infection or an uninfected control (not recorded which).

This chain's CDR3 is CATSRDKRSDIQYF. In DNA form, the CDR3 reads TGTGCCACCAGCAGAGATAAGAGGTCGGACATTCAGTACTTC. The genes are TRBV15 and TRBJ2-4; D ambiguous. The CDR3 sequence is 14 residues long. Deletions cut 0 bases from V and 8 bases from J, with 11 bases between. Germline CDR1 and CDR2: LNHNV and YYDKDF (reference sequence).